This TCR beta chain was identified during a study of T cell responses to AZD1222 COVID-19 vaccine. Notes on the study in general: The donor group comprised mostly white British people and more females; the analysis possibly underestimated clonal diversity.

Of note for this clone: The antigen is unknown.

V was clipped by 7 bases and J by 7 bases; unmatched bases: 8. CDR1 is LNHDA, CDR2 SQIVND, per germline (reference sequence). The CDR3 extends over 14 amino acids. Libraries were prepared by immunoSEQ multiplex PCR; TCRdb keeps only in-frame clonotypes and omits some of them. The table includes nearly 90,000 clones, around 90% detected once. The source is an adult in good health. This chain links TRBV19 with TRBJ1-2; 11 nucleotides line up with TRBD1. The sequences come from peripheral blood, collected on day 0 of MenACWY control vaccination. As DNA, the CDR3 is TGTGCCAGTACCGCCCCCGGGACAGGGGGTGGCTACACCTTC. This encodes CASTAPGTGGGYTF.